The following is a T cell receptor beta chain sequence with its context. After re-calling the 5' RACE reads, TCRdb lists one entry per CDR3 protein, DNA absent. In all, the sample yields 140,000 to 150,000 distinct CDR3 sequences. This entry is derived from a study of T cells expressing NK-cell markers. Germline V gene lookup returns CDR1 LNHDA and CDR2 SQIVND (reference sequence). The length of the CDR3 is 17 residues. The sequencing input was blood T cells: a sorted CD56 or NKG2C T cell subset, CD4+ or CD8+ T cells, or bulk PBMC T cells (not recorded which). This rearrangement joins TRBV19 to TRBJ2-4; TCRdb calls TRBD2, which cannot be checked without DNA. The sequence was collected from a man younger than 30 in good health. CDR3 sequence: CASSTGLAGAAKNIQYF.